Sequencing of this T cell receptor beta chain was carried out in a study of T-cell memory formation after mild COVID-19. Study context: TCR clusters showed largely donor specificity. Findings and limits, study-wide: Researchers report contracting CD4+ clones mostly in CM and EM, with CD8+ clones in EMRA. A subset of responding clones appeared in pre-infection memory, suggesting cross-reactive memory joined. For second-wave clones that peaked at day 37, SARS-CoV-2 specificity went unverified.

The CDR3 totals 15 residues. The V segment lost 3 bases and the J segment 4 bases; nucleotides outside the gene matches: 6. In germline, CDR1 is DFQATT, CDR2 SNEGSKA (reference sequence). TCRdb reanalysed the 5' RACE reads using MiXCR and keeps one entry per CDR3 protein. Of hundreds of thousands of distinct CDR3 sequences listed, 20% to 25% are singletons. Concerning this clonotype: The antigen is undetermined.

The sequenced material came from PBMCs or a T cell subset sorted from them (not recorded which). The J gene is TRBJ2-1, the V gene TRBV20-1, with 10 nucleotides matching TRBD2. The TCR sequence derives from a young man who had mild COVID-19 (a few samples of this study predate the infection). Cell type and time point are not known. The CDR3 DNA reads as TGCAGTGCTAGGCCACTAGCGGGGACTTACAATGAGCAGTTCTTC. Protein product: CSARPLAGTYNEQFF.